This T cell receptor beta chain was identified in a study of blood T cell repertoires in COVID-19 (dated by TCRdb to between 2020 and 2021). Concerning the study at large: Collaborator samples came from the United States, Italy and Spain and covered acute and convalescent phases of COVID-19. Subjects who had been exposed to COVID-19, were actively infected with it, or had recovered from it provided the deeply sampled blood TCRbeta repertoires that made up the dataset. Samples were obtained from the ongoing ImmuneRACE study (first 160 participants) and from 1,200 or so subjects provided by 6 global collaborators. The material from the prospective study consisted of cDNA or gDNA derived from T cells, B-cell-depleted T cells, or PBMCs. The repertoires were released in a freely available public database meant as a resource for research on the immune response to SARS-CoV-2. Where available, HLA class I and class II types were taken from metadata supplied by the sample provider and were not determined by assay-based typing. Nearly every sample came with metadata listing a de-identified subject ID, COVID-19 status, age in years and sex. General study outcomes and caveats: Clinical and demographic metadata were provided uncurated, with the amount varying by source and participant.

Taken from cysteine to phenylalanine, the CDR3 has 16 residues. CDR3 DNA only is kept here, 48 bases in frame from base 1. CDR1 and CDR2 were assigned from the germline V gene (reference sequence) as SGHKS and YYEKEE. A distance of 13 bases separates the germline ends of V and J, which lose 2 bases and 1 base respectively. This clone has just one count. Its specific antigen is unknown. Base qualities are not provided; no much larger clone lies one nucleotide away. TCRbeta CDR3 regions were amplified from genomic DNA by means of the immunoSEQ Assay, a bias-controlled multiplex PCR. Per the original workflow: The number of nucleated cells in each sample was estimated by amplification of reference gene primers within the assay. To quantify the absolute abundance of each unique TCRbeta CDR3 rearrangement, sequence reads were collapsed and filtered. For each sample, productive Simpson clonality was calculated as the square root of Simpson's diversity index over productive rearrangements. TCRdb mirrors the immuneACCESS table, restricted to in-frame sequences. Some clones are absent from its copies; in checked studies, under half trace to an unresolved V gene, and the reason for the others is unknown. Clone size and the V and J calls come from that table; the DNA yielded D and trimming. This sample is represented by hundreds of thousands of clones; just over 85% of them were singletons. The ten top clones hold about 1.6% of the sample.

Enrolling through a virtual design, the prospective study's participants ranged in age from roughly 18 to 89 years and lived across about two dozen United States geographic areas. In the prospective study, cohorts were assigned on the basis of participant-reported clinical history obtained from a screening survey and a study questionnaire. ImmuneRACE Cohort 3 recovered participants were defined by two consecutive negative NP/OP PCR tests, healthcare professional clearance, or symptom resolution. Mobile phlebotomists in the prospective study collected whole blood, serum and a nasopharyngeal or oropharyngeal swab from every participant. Over a roughly 2-month period, participants in the prospective study had the option of providing additional blood draws and questionnaires. Before DNA extraction, blood samples from the prospective study were shipped at room temperature or frozen.

The chain is made from TRBV5-5 and TRBJ1-3; the D gene is perhaps TRBD1, on 6 matching bases. Sequencing was carried out using PBMCs or T cells enriched from blood (not recorded which). The source is a middle-aged man who had recovered from COVID-19. The nucleotide sequence is TGTGCCAGCAGCTTTGGGACAAGTCCTTCTGGAAACACCATATATTTT. Protein translation: CASSFGTSPSGNTIYF.